These 9 T cell receptor beta chains were sequenced from one sample in a study of read filtering for tumor transcriptome and immune sequencing. From 350 to 500 ng of RNA, a library with molecular barcoded alpha/delta and beta/gamma adaptors was made. TCRdb fed the reads into MiXCR, producing one record per CDR3 protein. The table has roughly 90,000 distinct CDR3 sequences, over 9% seen once. The sequencing sample was made of a population of CD138-negative cells sorted from bone marrow. These receptors were collected from a donor over 35 with multiple myeloma.

In this sample, this clonotype turned up many times. The gene calls are TRBV10-3 and TRBJ2-1; 14 positions agree with TRBD2. From germline, CDR1 is ENHRY and CDR2 SYGVKD. The CDR3 is 18 residues long. J lost 0 bases, V lost 5 bases, and 6 bases had no gene match. Here the CDR3 reads CAISRTSGRPSSYNEQFF. CDR3 nucleotides: TGTGCCATCAGTCGGACTAGCGGGAGGCCCAGCTCCTACAATGAGCAGTTCTTC.

This clonotype was recorded many times. The V gene is TRBV7-2, the J gene TRBJ1-1, with TRBD1 as a possible D gene (6 bases). Germline values: CDR1 SGHTA, CDR2 FQGNSA. Trimming stripped 3 bases from V and 3 bases from J, with 11 bases between. The CDR3 spans 14 residues. In nucleotides, the CDR3 is TGTGCCAGCAGCTTTCCGGGGGCCTACACTGAAGCTTTCTTT. Translating gives CASSFPGAYTEAFF.

This clonotype appeared many times. The V call is TRBV6-5, the J call TRBJ2-1, with TRBD2 identical over 11 bases. The CDR3 extends over 16 amino acids. CDR1 is MNHEY and CDR2 is SVGAGI in the germline V gene. The ends lost 4 bases at V and 4 bases at J; junction bases unmatched: 6. DNA for the CDR3: TGTGCCAGCAGTTCCTTAGCGGGAGGGCCATACAATGAGCAGTTCTTC. It translates to CASSSLAGGPYNEQFF.

In this sample, this clonotype turned up many times. The gene calls are TRBV6-1 and TRBJ2-1; 11 positions match TRBD1. The CDR3 spans 15 residues. From germline, CDR1 is MNHNS and CDR2 SASEGT. The ends lost 6 bases at V and 7 bases at J; junction bases unmatched: 8. CDR3 loop: CASRRDRGERNEQFF. CDR3 nucleotides: TGTGCCAGCAGAAGGGACAGGGGGGAAAGGAATGAGCAGTTCTTC.

The chain combines TRBV20-1 with TRBJ2-1, with D perhaps matching TRBD2 (5 bases). V lost 3 bases and J lost 9, with 9 bases in between. CDR3 length equals 11 residues. Germline loops: CDR1 DFQATT, CDR2 SNEGSKA (reference sequence). The CDR3 here is CSARSSGEQFF. The CDR3 region has the DNA TGCAGTGCTAGGTCCAGCGGTGAGCAGTTCTTC.

Worth noting for this clonotype: A read error may explain this, as a much larger clone is one base away. The chain carries TRBV11-2 and TRBJ2-1; D assignment may be TRBD1 or TRBD2 (5 bases each). The CDR3 consists of 14 residues. V was cut by 8 bases and J by 6 bases, with 17 bases left in between. Germline V CDR1 and CDR2: SGHAT, FQNNGV. The CDR3 reads CASGGRGLGNEQFF. CDR3 DNA sequence: TGTGCCAGCGGGGGAAGGGGTTTGGGCAATGAGCAGTTCTTC.

This clonotype was picked up a small number of times. CDR3 DNA sequence: TGCGCCAGCAGCCGGGGGCGGGACTACTCAATGGAGCAGTACTTC. This gives the protein CASSRGRDYSMEQYF. This chain joins TRBV4-1 and TRBJ2-7; TRBD2 is a possible D gene (7 bases). The V end lost 4 bases, the J end lost 7 bases, and 20 bases lay between the germline ends. The CDR3 consists of 15 residues. CDR1 and CDR2 from the germline V gene are MGHRA and YSYEKL.

This clonotype has at least ten counts. This sequence joins TRBV5-1 and TRBJ2-1; no definite D call. The V and J ends lost 4 bases and 4 bases respectively, with 9 bases between them. Per germline, CDR1 SGHRS and CDR2 YFSETQ. This CDR3 comprises 13 residues. Written as DNA, the CDR3 is TGCGCCAGCAGCCTATATTTTTACAATGAGCAGTTCTTC. It translates to CASSLYFYNEQFF. The whole variable domain, remainder taken from reference TRBV5-1 and TRBJ2-1, is KAGVTQTPRYLIKTRGQQVTLSCSPISGHRSVSWYQQTPGQGLQFLFEYFSETQRNKGNFPGRFSGRQFSNSRSEMNVSTLELGDSALYLCASSLYFYNEQFFGPGTRLTVL.

This clonotype was recorded many times. The chain uses TRBV2 and TRBJ2-2, with D possibly being TRBD1 (6 bases). The CDR3 totals 12 residues. Trimming left V 9 bases short and J 7 bases short, with 12 bases between. Germline assignment: CDR1 SNHLY and CDR2 FYNNEI. The CDR3: CARNRVFGELFF. Written as DNA, the CDR3 is TGTGCCAGGAACAGGGTCTTCGGGGAGCTGTTTTTT. The full variable domain, rest sourced from reference TRBV2 and TRBJ2-2, is EPEVTQTPSHQVTQMGQEVILRCVPISNHLYFYWYRQILGQKVEFLVSFYNNEISEKSEIFDDQFSVERPDGSNFTLKIRSTKLEDSAMYFCARNRVFGELFFGEGSRLTVL.